The 22 T cell receptor beta chains reported below all come from one sample, sequenced in a study of T cells in Graves' hyperthyroidism and ophthalmopathy. RNA transcripts were the template for amplifying TCR beta CDR3 regions. RT-PCR in the first round (using the HTBI primer set) targeted the TCR CDR3. TCRdb processed the multiplex PCR reads anew with MiXCR; each CDR3 protein has one entry. The repertoire holds hundreds of thousands of distinct CDR3 sequences, just under 45% seen once, with approximately 7.2% in the top ten. Specimen: peripheral blood or thyroid tissue (not recorded which). These receptors were taken from an adult man with Graves' disease, either hyperthyroidism or ophthalmopathy (not recorded which).

This clonotype occurred once. This chain connects TRBV24-1 to TRBJ2-3; D not resolved. The V gene lost 8 bases and the J gene lost 1 base, with 18 bases spanning the gap. Germline V gene data show CDR1 as KGHDR and CDR2 as SFDVKD. The CDR3 covers 16 residues. CDR3 residues: CATNAPAEYGTDTQYF. The DNA of the CDR3 is TGTGCCACCAACGCGCCGGCGGAATACGGCACAGATACGCAGTATTTT.

The rearrangement links TRBV6-4 to TRBJ2-2; the match to TRBD1 covers 7 bases. With 4 bases clipped from V and 5 bases from J, the junction kept 7 bases outside the gene matches. Germline loops: CDR1 MRHNA, CDR2 SNTAGT. CDR3 length: 15 residues. DNA of the CDR3: TGTGCCAGCAGTGCCTCGACAGGGTGGACCGGGGAGCTGTTTTTT. Protein product: CASSASTGWTGELFF.

V is TRBV10-3 and J is TRBJ1-1, with D unclear. This CDR3 comprises 13 residues. Germline CDR1 is ENHRY and CDR2 is SYGVKD. The V end was cut by 8 bases, the J end by 0 bases, with 10 bases between. The CDR3 region has the DNA TGTGCCATCCGCATAGGGCTGAACACTGAAGCTTTCTTT. Protein sequence: CAIRIGLNTEAFF.

This clonotype was detected many times. The chain links TRBV7-2 to TRBJ2-7; 15 nucleotides line up with TRBD2. The CDR3 is 16 amino acids. Looked up from germline, CDR1 is SGHTA and CDR2 is FQGNSA. With V trimmed by 5 bases and J by 1 base, 3 bases remained unmatched. DNA for the CDR3: TGTGCCAGCAGCGGCGGGACTAGCGGGGGGTCCTACGAGCAGTACTTC. It is translated as CASSGGTSGGSYEQYF.

The CDR3 sequence is CASSPTVTYEQYF. The CDR3 region has the DNA TGTGCCAGCAGTCCGACAGTAACCTACGAGCAGTACTTC. The genes are TRBV6-1 and TRBJ2-7; possible D gene TRBD1, 5 bases. Germline V gives CDR1 MNHNS, CDR2 SASEGT. Trimming shortened V by 5 bases and J by 2 bases, and 10 bases separated the two germline ends. The CDR3 totals 13 residues.

The sample holds a few counts of this clonotype. The chain has TRBV12-3 or TRBV12-4 and TRBJ2-5; unclear D gene. The CDR3 sequence is 13 residues long. Trimming took 6 bases from V and 2 from J, leaving 10 bases between them. The CDR3: CASSDSNQETQYF. CDR3 DNA sequence: TGTGCCAGCAGCGACTCGAATCAAGAGACCCAGTACTTC.

This rearrangement joins TRBV7-9 to TRBJ1-5, with D possibly TRBD1 on 6 matching bases. The germline CDR1 and CDR2 sequences are SEHNR and FQNEAQ (reference sequence). The germline V and J ends were trimmed by 11 bases and 2 bases, with 19 bases remaining between them. CDR3 length equals 15 residues. For the CDR3, the DNA is TGTGCCGCCAGCAGTGTCTACAGGGGCAATCAGCCCCAGCATTTT. This codes for CAASSVYRGNQPQHF.

The chain links TRBV2 to TRBJ1-5; TRBD1 matches at 7 bases. V gave up 6 bases and J gave up 5 bases; unmatched junction bases: 7. Germline CDR1 is SNHLY and CDR2 is FYNNEI. This CDR3 has 14 residues. The CDR3 protein is CASRDRQGDQPQHF. CDR3 nucleotide sequence: TGTGCCAGCAGAGACCGACAGGGCGATCAGCCCCAGCATTTT.

The chain has TRBV2 and TRBJ2-7, with D perhaps TRBD1 (6 bases). The germline CDR1 and CDR2 sequences are SNHLY and FYNNEI. The CDR3 loop spans 13 amino acids. The V end lost 3 bases, the J end lost 12 bases, and 18 bases lay between the germline ends. For the CDR3, the DNA is TGTGCCAGCAGTGACCCCATCAGGGGTTGGGGGTACTTC. Its translation is CASSDPIRGWGYF.

This clonotype was picked up a small number of times. The chain joins TRBV10-3 to TRBJ1-1; TRBD1 matches at 8 bases. The CDR3 totals 16 residues. Germline CDR1 ENHRY, CDR2 SYGVKD. V was clipped by 2 bases and J by 2 bases; unmatched bases: 7. The CDR3 nucleotides read TGTGCCATCAGTGAGAGTCCCGACAGGGGAAACACTGAAGCTTTCTTT. This codes for CAISESPDRGNTEAFF.

The chain has TRBV24-1 and TRBJ2-5; TRBD1 agrees at 12 bases. Germline CDR1 KGHDR, CDR2 SFDVKD. The CDR3 is 16 residues long. V lost 7 bases to trimming and J lost 2 bases; unmatched junction nucleotides: 7. The CDR3 region has the DNA TGTGCCACCAGGGGACAGGGGGCGACGGCACAAGAGACCCAGTACTTC. It specifies CATRGQGATAQETQYF.

Of note for this clonotype: A much larger clone lies one base from this, so it may be a read error. The CDR3 carries no conserved terminal phenylalanine or tryptophan, so it likely arises from a read error. The chain uses TRBV2 and TRBJ1-1, with unresolved D. From germline, CDR1 is SNHLY and CDR2 FYNNEI. Trimming removed 11 bases at V and 7 bases at J, with 14 bases between. The CDR3 totals 11 residues. In DNA, the CDR3 is TGTGCCGGCCAGGACGCGAATGAAGCTTTCCTT. Amino acid sequence: CAGQDANEAFL.

CDR3 in DNA: TGCAGCGTGGGGGCGCAAGGAACTGAAGCTTTCTTT. Translation gives CSVGAQGTEAFF. The chain has TRBV29-1 and TRBJ1-1, with D possibly TRBD1 on 6 matching bases. The CDR3 length is 12 residues. CDR1 SQVTM and CDR2 ANQGSEA come from the germline V gene. V was clipped by 6 bases and J by 5 bases, with 13 bases between them.

This rearrangement joins TRBV20-1 to TRBJ2-7; maybe TRBD1 (6 bases). The V end lost 1 base, the J end lost 4 bases, and 8 bases lay between the germline ends. Germline V gives CDR1 DFQATT, CDR2 SNEGSKA (reference sequence). The CDR3 runs 12 residues. The CDR3 sequence: CSARGTEYEQYF. Written as DNA, the CDR3 is TGCAGTGCTAGAGGGACAGAGTACGAGCAGTACTTC.

In this sample, this clonotype turned up a few times. The chain couples TRBV9 to TRBJ1-1; no definite D call. CDR1 is SGDLS and CDR2 is YYNGEE in the germline V gene. Trimming took 3 bases from V and 0 from J, leaving 9 bases between them. The CDR3 is 14 residues long. Here the CDR3 DNA reads TGTGCCAGCAGCGCAGGACGGTTGAACACTGAAGCTTTCTTT. Its protein product is CASSAGRLNTEAFF. Looking up the rest from reference TRBV9 and TRBJ1-1 gives the full variable domain: DSGVTQTPKHLITATGQRVTLRCSPRSGDLSVYWYQQSLDQGLQFLIQYYNGEERAKGNILERFSAQQFPDLHSELNLSSLELGDSALYFCASSAGRLNTEAFFGQGTRLTVV.

The CDR3 spells CASSRFPGQVNEKLFF. As DNA, the CDR3 is TGTGCCAGCAGTCGATTCCCCGGACAGGTTAATGAAAAACTGTTTTTT. The genes are TRBV2 and TRBJ1-4, with TRBD1 matching 7 bases. The CDR3 loop spans 16 amino acids. V dropped 5 bases and J dropped 4; count of bases not matched to a gene: 10. Per germline, CDR1 SNHLY and CDR2 FYNNEI.

With regard to this clonotype: This may be a read error: a much more frequent sequence differs by one nucleotide. The CDR3 sequence is CASSSDSAYGYTF. The CDR3 nucleotides read TGTGCCAGCAGTAGTGACAGCGCCTATGGCTACACCTTC. The chain employs TRBV2 and TRBJ1-2; the D gene is possibly TRBD1 (5 bases). The CDR3 sequence is 13 residues long. CDR1 is SNHLY and CDR2 is FYNNEI in the germline V gene. V was shortened by 5 bases and J by 4 bases, with 11 bases between the two germline ends.

This clonotype showed up just once. A single base separates this from a much larger clone, so it may be a read error. The V call is TRBV10-3, the J call TRBJ2-7; D may match TRBD1 or TRBD2 (6 bases each). This CDR3 is 15 amino acids long. CDR1 ENHRY and CDR2 SYGVKD come from the germline V gene. V was clipped by 5 bases and J by 2 bases, with 16 bases between them. CDR3 nucleotides: TGTGCCATCAGTTACGCCAAGGGGGGAACCTACGAGCAGTACTTC. Its translation is CAISYAKGGTYEQYF.

The CDR3 nucleotides are TGTGCCAGCAGCCCCAGAGCCAGGACAGGGAGTGATGAAAAACTGTTTTTT. Translation: CASSPRARTGSDEKLFF. The chain employs TRBV7-9 and TRBJ1-4, with 8 positions matching TRBD1. With 5 bases clipped from V and 6 bases from J, the junction kept 14 bases outside the gene matches. Germline V CDR1 and CDR2: SEHNR, FQNEAQ (reference sequence). The CDR3 covers 17 residues.

This clonotype was counted once. This chain uses TRBV25-1 with TRBJ1-6; tentative D call: TRBD1 (5 bases). The CDR3 consists of 13 residues. CDR1 is MGHDK, CDR2 SYGVNS, per germline. CDR3 nucleotide sequence: TGTGCTAGAGCCCGGGGCGGCAATTCACCCCTCCACTTT. As protein: CARARGGNSPLHF.

This chain connects TRBV27 to TRBJ2-2; D is possibly TRBD2 (7 bases). CDR1 and CDR2 (germline): MNHEY, SMNVEV (reference sequence). There are 14 residues in the CDR3. V was cut by 9 bases and J by 7 bases, with 18 bases left in between. The chain's CDR3 is CASRRGAQGGELFF. CDR3 coding DNA: TGTGCCAGTCGTCGGGGGGCGCAGGGCGGGGAGCTGTTTTTT.

This clonotype was counted only a few times. The CDR3 region has the DNA TGTGCCAGCAGCTTATTAGCGGGAGCCCGAGAGACCCAGTACTTC. This codes for CASSLLAGARETQYF. J is TRBJ2-5 and V is TRBV7-3, with 9 bases that match TRBD2. Trimming took 2 bases from V and 4 from J; bases not matched to a gene: 5. This CDR3 contains 15 residues. Germline V gene data show CDR1 as SGHTA and CDR2 as FQGTGA.